This entry is about one TCR beta chain. Its specificity is not known. Regarding time point: after neoadjuvant nivolumab, at surgical resection. Stage II-IVA oral cavity squamous cell carcinoma was new and untreated by systemic or radiation therapy. The patients had HPV-negative, locally advanced oral cavity squamous cell carcinoma. TCRdb keeps only in-frame clones here, not all; method: immunoSEQ multiplex PCR. The sample has about 14,000 clones, just under 75% seen once; the top ten hold 2% to 2.5%. The sample originates from a study of neoadjuvant anti-PD-1 for oral cavity cancer. This CDR3 contains 16 residues. V dropped 5 bases and J dropped 0 bases, with 11 bases sitting between them. Germline assignment: CDR1 SGHTA and CDR2 FQGNSA. Study-level points and caveats: Pretreatment Treg/Th17 ratio correlated inversely with post-treatment tumor clonality.

The sample here was PBMCs, taken after nivolumab (anti-PD-1) treatment. The origin of this receptor is a person between 40 and 85 years old with oral cavity squamous cell carcinoma. The V gene is TRBV7-2, the J gene TRBJ2-6; D gene uncertain. The CDR3 nucleotides read TGTGCCAGCAGCCGGATGTTAAGCTCTGGGGCCAACGTCCTGACTTTC. Protein sequence: CASSRMLSSGANVLTF.